A selection of T cell receptor beta chains follows, all from one sample in a study of identical twins. TCRdb used MiXCR to reprocess the 5' RACE reads, holding one entry per CDR3 protein. The sample lists 650,000 to 750,000 distinct CDR3 sequences, 21% occurring once. These data were also reused for a study on T cells expressing NK-cell markers.

The sample consisted of PBMCs. Receptors originate from a woman aged 18-29 years in good health. CDR3s include the opening cysteine and the closing phenylalanine or tryptophan. The D gene is left open where the match is weak. Size values are once, few and many counts, or a class for expanded clones, and some rows have none.

clone_size,j_call,d_call,v_call,cdr3_aa,cdr3_nt
few,TRBJ2-7,TRBD1,TRBV29-1,CSVSGQGLYEQYF,TGCAGCGTCTCGGGACAGGGGTTGTACGAGCAGTACTTC
many,TRBJ1-2,TRBD1,TRBV12-3/TRBV12-4,CASSWTGFYGYTF,TGTGCCAGCAGCTGGACAGGGTTCTATGGCTACACCTTC
NA,TRBJ2-7,TRBD2,TRBV5-1,CASSLDTSGSYEQYF,TGCGCCAGCAGCTTGGATACTAGCGGCTCCTACGAGCAGTACTTC
NA,TRBJ1-5,NA,TRBV6-2/TRBV6-3,CASRLRISGQPQHF,TGTGCCAGCAGACTACGGATCTCAGGCCAGCCCCAGCATTTT
NA,TRBJ1-2,NA,TRBV20-1,CSAHDVNYGYTF,TGCAGCGCCCACGATGTCAACTATGGCTACACCTTC
few,TRBJ2-1,NA,TRBV12-5,CASGQGLTSYNEQFF,TGTGCTAGTGGCCAGGGACTCACCTCCTACAATGAGCAGTTCTTC
many,TRBJ1-1,NA,TRBV7-2,CASSFGSGRTANTEAFF,TGTGCCAGCAGCTTTGGATCCGGCCGGACGGCGAACACTGAAGCTTTCTTT
NA,TRBJ2-5,TRBD2,TRBV7-2,CASSFETSQTQYF,TGTGCCAGCAGCTTTGAGACTAGCCAGACCCAGTACTTC
NA,TRBJ1-1,NA,TRBV29-1,CSTPGTQNTEAFF,TGCAGCACTCCCGGGACGCAGAACACTGAAGCTTTCTTT
NA,TRBJ1-1,NA,TRBV5-1,CASSGASNTEAFF,TGCGCCAGTTCGGGGGCCTCGAACACTGAAGCTTTCTTT
NA,TRBJ2-5,NA,TRBV19,CASSNGRETQYF,TGTGCCAGTAGTAACGGCCGCGAGACCCAGTACTTC
NA,TRBJ2-3,NA,TRBV27,CASSFVAVSTDTQYF,TGTGCCAGCAGTTTTGTGGCAGTAAGCACAGATACGCAGTATTTT
many,TRBJ1-2,NA,TRBV20-1,CSARLAGDGYTF,TGCAGTGCTAGATTAGCAGGGGATGGCTACACCTTC
NA,TRBJ1-2,NA,TRBV20-1,CSARSGGNYGYTF,TGCAGTGCTAGGTCCGGGGGCAACTATGGCTACACCTTC
many,TRBJ1-1,NA,TRBV5-1,CASSRDLTHTEAFF,TGCGCCAGCAGCCGGGACCTTACCCACACTGAAGCTTTCTTT
few,TRBJ2-2,NA,TRBV18,CASSPLPGQGLTGELFF,TGTGCCAGCTCGCCCCTCCCCGGCCAGGGTCTCACCGGGGAGCTGTTTTTT
NA,TRBJ2-1,TRBD2,TRBV11-2,CASSLYLAGLGGLYNEQFF,TGTGCCAGCAGCTTATACCTAGCGGGATTGGGGGGGTTGTACAATGAGCAGTTCTTC
NA,TRBJ1-1,TRBD1,TRBV20-1,CSARDPTGVDTEAFF,TGCAGTGCTAGAGACCCGACAGGGGTCGACACTGAAGCTTTCTTT
few,TRBJ2-7,TRBD1,TRBV5-6,CASSSPGTGAYEQYF,TGTGCCAGCAGCTCTCCGGGGACAGGGGCCTACGAGCAGTACTTC
NA,TRBJ2-3,TRBD1,TRBV20-1,CSAGPGQSTDTQYF,TGCAGTGCTGGGCCGGGACAGAGCACAGATACGCAGTATTTT
few,TRBJ2-2,NA,TRBV6-6,CAAGFAGTGELFF,TGTGCCGCCGGGTTTGCGGGTACCGGGGAGCTGTTTTTT
many,TRBJ2-2,TRBD2,TRBV20-1,CSARPGLDTGELFF,TGCAGTGCTAGGCCGGGACTAGACACCGGGGAGCTGTTTTTT
NA,TRBJ2-1,TRBD2,TRBV20-1,CSVNLLAGGRSSYNEQFF,TGCAGTGTCAACCTCCTAGCGGGAGGGAGGAGCTCCTACAATGAGCAGTTCTTC
NA,TRBJ2-7,NA,TRBV12-3/TRBV12-4,CASSTSTYEQYF,TGTGCCAGCAGTACTTCAACCTACGAGCAGTACTTC
few,TRBJ2-1,TRBD2,TRBV12-3/TRBV12-4,CASSFLLTSGDSYNEQFF,TGTGCCAGCAGTTTCCTCCTTACGAGCGGGGACTCCTACAATGAGCAGTTCTTC
NA,TRBJ2-1,NA,TRBV7-7,CASSLEPGDEQFF,TGTGCCAGCAGCTTAGAACCGGGGGATGAGCAGTTCTTC
NA,TRBJ2-3,NA,TRBV5-1,CASSYDVYTQYF,TGCGCCAGCAGCTACGACGTGTATACGCAGTATTTT
few,TRBJ2-5,TRBD1,TRBV9,CASSETGGQGFETQYF,TGTGCCAGCAGCGAAACAGGCGGACAGGGGTTTGAGACCCAGTACTTC
NA,TRBJ1-5,TRBD1,TRBV11-2,CASSTGGGNQPQHF,TGTGCCAGCAGTACAGGGGGAGGCAATCAGCCCCAGCATTTT
NA,TRBJ2-3,NA,TRBV14,CASSPGYTQYF,TGTGCCAGCAGCCCGGGCTATACGCAGTATTTT
NA,TRBJ2-1,NA,TRBV20-1,CSATGATAYNEQFF,TGCAGTGCTACCGGGGCGACAGCCTACAATGAGCAGTTCTTC
NA,TRBJ2-4,NA,TRBV7-2,CASSLEGGYNIQYF,TGTGCCAGCAGCTTAGAGGGGGGATATAACATTCAGTACTTC
many,TRBJ2-5,NA,TRBV20-1,CSATPSRETQYF,TGCAGTGCTACCCCTTCCAGAGAGACCCAGTACTTC
few,TRBJ2-7,TRBD2,TRBV24-1,CATSASSGEQYF,TGTGCCACCAGTGCTTCTAGCGGAGAGCAGTACTTC
few,TRBJ2-5,NA,TRBV20-1,CSASRGPKETQYF,TGCAGTGCCTCTCGGGGGCCCAAAGAGACCCAGTACTTC